A selection of T cell receptor beta chains follows, all from one sample in a study of CD8 T cells in ankylosing spondylitis. TCRdb itself ran the 5' RACE reads through MiXCR, one entry per CDR3 protein. The sample holds 700,000 to 850,000 distinct CDR3 sequences, approximately 10% seen once. The sample consisted of blood, either unsorted or a sorted T cell fraction (not recorded which). These receptors all stem from a male donor with ankylosing spondylitis. Each CDR3 is given with its conserved first and last residue.

V gene: TRBV6-5
CDR3 protein: CASSSRGEVQETQYF

V gene: TRBV5-1
CDR3 protein: CASRFRETGELFF

V gene: TRBV20-1
CDR3 protein: CSARSSGEKLFF

V gene: TRBV5-1
CDR3 protein: CASSRDMTDYPGNTIYF

V gene: TRBV7-9
CDR3 protein: CASRIQGFDEQYF

V gene: TRBV24-1
CDR3 protein: CATSGPTGLGTDTQYF

V gene: TRBV15
CDR3 protein: CATSRMTVTEAFF

V gene: TRBV2
CDR3 protein: CASSEGVDRGRNQPQHF

V gene: TRBV3-1
CDR3 protein: CASSRGLTATYEQYF

V gene: TRBV6-1
CDR3 protein: CASGTRGSHSYEQYF

V gene: TRBV7-2
CDR3 protein: CASSPSGRGYNEQFF

V gene: TRBV7-2
CDR3 protein: CASSSGLANYNEQFF

V gene: TRBV6-1
CDR3 protein: CASSEPRDSGNTIYF

V gene: TRBV9
CDR3 protein: CASSPMGSGANVLTF

V gene: TRBV28
CDR3 protein: CASSPRFASGRTYEQYF

V gene: TRBV24-1
CDR3 protein: CATSDPGTSGTDTQYF

V gene: TRBV4-2
CDR3 protein: CASSPGQQSSYEKLFF

V gene: TRBV7-9
CDR3 protein: CASSLGSYQPQHF

V gene: TRBV18
CDR3 protein: CASSPGHNQPQHF

V gene: TRBV24-1
CDR3 protein: CATSDSGREDEQYF

V gene: TRBV5-1
CDR3 protein: CASTRAGSSYNEQFF

V gene: TRBV25-1
CDR3 protein: CASSDGSSTDTQYF

V gene: TRBV20-1
CDR3 protein: CSASTGARQPQHF